The present T cell receptor (beta chain) was sequenced within a study of shared clonotypes between healthy human individuals. This clone was counted once. Only in-frame clones appear in the TCRdb table, and some are missing; sequencing was by immunoSEQ multiplex PCR. The data hold over a million clones, with approximately 76% observed a single time. This TCR was sampled from a man aged 18 to 29 in good health. Sequenced: memory CD4+ T cells sorted from blood. Subset here: CD45RA-negative fraction.

The CDR3 nucleotides read TGTGCCAGCAGCTTAGTAAAGGTCGACGAGCAGTACTTC. Translating it yields CASSLVKVDEQYF. The V gene is TRBV11-2, the J gene TRBJ2-7; the D is unclear. Trimming pared 1 base from V and 5 bases from J, leaving 9 bases between. The CDR3 is made up of 13 amino acids. CDR1 SGHAT and CDR2 FQNNGV come from the germline V gene. The entire variable domain, with the rest obtained from reference TRBV11-2 and TRBJ2-7, is as follows: EAGVAQSPRYKIIEKRQSVAFWCNPISGHATLYWYQQILGQGPKLLIQFQNNGVVDDSQLPKDRFSAERLKGVDSTLKIQPAKLEDSAVYLCASSLVKVDEQYFGPGTRLTVT.